What follows describes a single T cell receptor (beta chain). Its antigen has not been determined. It has no much larger one-base neighbor in the sample; base qualities were not kept. Trimming costs V 6 bases and J 0 bases, and their ends lie 14 bases apart. Its CDR3 holds 15 amino acids, cysteine through phenylalanine. Only CDR3 DNA is held: 45 bases, read in frame from base 1. Sequences MNHEY (CDR1) and SVGAGI (CDR2) are obtained from the germline V gene. This specimen's time point label, per the study, means: baseline before first vaccination. Vaccinee samples came from UK trials COV001 and COV002, including a single-blind randomized controlled phase 2/3 trial of AZD1222 (ChAdOx1 nCoV-19) in healthy adults. Trial participant PBMC samples were collected at day 0 and day 28 after the second dose for TCRbeta chain sequencing. The data are from a study of T cell responses to AZD1222 COVID-19 vaccine (TCRdb year 2021). Background for the entire study: AZD1222 recipients whose second dose came at about 4 weeks and those whose second dose came at about 12 weeks were combined into one group, since spike-specific TCR depth and breadth did not differ between the two schedules. TCR sequencing was performed for more than 230 trial participants, of whom about 210 were given two doses of AZD1222 and around 25 were given two doses of MenACWY control vaccine. Trial participants were enrolled by age into 18-55, 56-69 and 70-plus year subgroups, with approximately 150, 30 and 60 TCR-sequenced participants respectively.

The paper as a whole reports these results and caveats: Participants were mostly white British and included more females than males, and it was suggested by the authors that clonal diversity may have been underestimated. The 56-69-year group was small, and its depth increase did not reach significance, likely because of low power. The vaccine-associated CD4 TCRs covered the entire spike protein, and the dominant responses fell in regions 160-218 and 743-854. Because no samples from the day 14 peak response were available, repertoires could be characterized only after the peak T cell response. Conclusions about previously exposed vaccinees are limited because only six or seven AZD1222 recipients were SARS-CoV-2 seropositive at baseline. Nearly half of unique spike-specific TCRs reportedly recognized epitopes outside regions mutated in the B.1.351 and B.1.1.7 variants. A significant rise in spike-specific TCR breadth and depth was observed after two AZD1222 doses relative to day 0 and relative to MenACWY recipients.

The CDR3 regions of human TCRbeta chains were subjected to immunosequencing. The study's processing was this. TCRs in the repertoires were compared against a reference library of SARS-CoV-2-specific TCRs that had been generated with the MIRA antigen-specificity platform. Breadth was defined as the fraction of unique TCRs that were SARS-CoV-2-associated, and depth was defined as the fraction of total T cells that were SARS-CoV-2-associated. Using the MIRA data, each spike-specific TCR was mapped to the spike region that the TCR reacts to and placed in a CD4 or CD8 class. Log10-transformed breadth and depth values were compared by one-way ANOVA with Sidak's multiple comparisons tests. TCRdb retrieved this table from immuneACCESS and kept in-frame rearrangements only. Not all clones are present; in checked studies, unresolved V genes account for under half, and no reason is known for the remainder. V and J calls plus clone size are reproduced from that table; the DNA served to infer D and trimming. In all, the sample holds some 150,000 clones, and 93% of those were seen once. The ten most abundant clones make up about 3.9% of the sample.

This receptor was obtained from an adult in good health. Recombination linked TRBV6-5 to TRBJ1-1, with a tentative D gene TRBD1 over 5 matching bases. The specimen comprised peripheral blood, sampled on day 0 of AZD1222 vaccination. The bases are TGTGCCAGCAGCCTAAAATACAGGTTGAACACTGAAGCTTTCTTT. This codes for CASSLKYRLNTEAFF.